The clone carrying this T cell receptor beta chain is identified as medium-sized from frequency. No antigen is known for it. Multiplex touch-down PCR amplified TRB using TRB-A and TRB-B pools in one tube. TCRdb re-called the multiplex PCR reads and gives one entry per CDR3 protein, without DNA. This sample contains about 6,600 distinct CDR3 sequences. The data derive from a study of T cell clusters in autoimmune cytopenias. Notes on the study in general: TRB repertoire shifts in secondary cytopenia and chronic lymphocytic leukemia mostly reflected lymphoma, not autoimmunity.

CDR3 length: 13 amino acids. The germline V gene has CDR1 MNHNS and CDR2 SASEGT. TRB was amplified from approximately 250 ng of peripheral blood genomic DNA per sample. These records were also assigned to another study, of T cell repertoires in aging, cancer and after chemotherapy. That source adds: These repertoire data do not allow conclusions about immunological memory after chemotherapy.

Sequenced material: peripheral blood. This clonotype was sampled from a human donor in good health. The chain combines TRBV6-1 with TRBJ1-3; with no DNA, the TCRdb D assignment of TRBD1 cannot be verified. The CDR3 region is CASSATDGNTIYF.